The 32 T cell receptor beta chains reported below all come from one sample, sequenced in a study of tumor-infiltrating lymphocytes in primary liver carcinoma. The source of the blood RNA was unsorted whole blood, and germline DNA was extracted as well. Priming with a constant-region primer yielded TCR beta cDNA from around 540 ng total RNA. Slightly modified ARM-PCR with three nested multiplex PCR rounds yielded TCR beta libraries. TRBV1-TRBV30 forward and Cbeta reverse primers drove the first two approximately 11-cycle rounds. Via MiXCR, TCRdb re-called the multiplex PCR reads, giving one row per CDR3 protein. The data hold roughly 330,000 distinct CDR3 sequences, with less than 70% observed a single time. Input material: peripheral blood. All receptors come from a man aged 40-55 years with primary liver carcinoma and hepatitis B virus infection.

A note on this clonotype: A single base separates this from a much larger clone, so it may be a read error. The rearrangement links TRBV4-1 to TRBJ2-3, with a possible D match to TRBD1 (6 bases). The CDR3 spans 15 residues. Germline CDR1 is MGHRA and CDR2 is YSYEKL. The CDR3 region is CSSSQDPGGTDTQYF. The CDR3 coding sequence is TGCTCCAGCAGCCAAGACCCAGGGGGCACAGATACGCAGTATTTT.

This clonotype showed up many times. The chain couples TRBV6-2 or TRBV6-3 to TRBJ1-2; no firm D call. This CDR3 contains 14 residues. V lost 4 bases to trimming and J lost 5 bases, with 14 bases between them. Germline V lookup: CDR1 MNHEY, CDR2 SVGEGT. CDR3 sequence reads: CASSSDSGVYGYTF. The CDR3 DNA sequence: TGTGCCAGCAGTTCCGACTCCGGCGTGTATGGCTACACCTTC.

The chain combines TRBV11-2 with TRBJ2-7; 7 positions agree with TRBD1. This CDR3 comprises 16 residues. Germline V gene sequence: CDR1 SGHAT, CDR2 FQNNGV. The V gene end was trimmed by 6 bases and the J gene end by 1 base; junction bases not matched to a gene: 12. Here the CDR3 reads CASSYHGQALSYEQYF. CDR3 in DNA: TGTGCCAGCAGTTATCACGGACAGGCCCTTTCCTACGAGCAGTACTTC.

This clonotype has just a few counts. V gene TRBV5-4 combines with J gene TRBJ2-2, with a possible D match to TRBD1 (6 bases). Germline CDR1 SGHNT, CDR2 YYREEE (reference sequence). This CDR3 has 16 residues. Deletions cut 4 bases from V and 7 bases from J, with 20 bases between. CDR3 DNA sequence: TGTGCCAGCAGCCCGCTTGGGGGCCGGTCGAGCGGGGAGCTGTTTTTT. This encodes CASSPLGGRSSGELFF.

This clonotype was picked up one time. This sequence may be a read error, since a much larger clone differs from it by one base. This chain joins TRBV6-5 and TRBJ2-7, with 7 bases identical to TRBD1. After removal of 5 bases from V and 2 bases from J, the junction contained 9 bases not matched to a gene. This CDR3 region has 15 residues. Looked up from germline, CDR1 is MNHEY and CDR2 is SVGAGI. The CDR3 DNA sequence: TGTGCCAGCAGTCCCATCACCGGGACAGCCTACGAGCAGTACTTC. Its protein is CASSPITGTAYEQYF.

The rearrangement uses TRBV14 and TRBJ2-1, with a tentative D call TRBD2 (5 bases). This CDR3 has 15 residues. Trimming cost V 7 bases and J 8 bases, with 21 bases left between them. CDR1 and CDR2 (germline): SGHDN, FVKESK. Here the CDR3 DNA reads TGTGCCAGCACCCCGGGCGAGAGGGCCGGAGATGAGCAGTTCTTC. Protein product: CASTPGERAGDEQFF.

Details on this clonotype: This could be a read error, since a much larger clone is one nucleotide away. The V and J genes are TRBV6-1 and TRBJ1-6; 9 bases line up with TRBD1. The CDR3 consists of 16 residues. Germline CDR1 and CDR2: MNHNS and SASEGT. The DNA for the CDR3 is TGTTCCAGCAGTCATACGGGACAGGGACTGCGATCACCCCTCCACTTT. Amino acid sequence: CSSSHTGQGLRSPLHF.

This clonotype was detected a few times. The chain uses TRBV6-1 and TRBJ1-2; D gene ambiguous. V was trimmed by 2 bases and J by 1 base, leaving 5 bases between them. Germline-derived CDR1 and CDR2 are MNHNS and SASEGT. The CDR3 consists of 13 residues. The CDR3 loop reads CASSEYINYGYTF. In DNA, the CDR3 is TGTGCCAGCAGTGAATACATTAACTATGGCTACACCTTC.

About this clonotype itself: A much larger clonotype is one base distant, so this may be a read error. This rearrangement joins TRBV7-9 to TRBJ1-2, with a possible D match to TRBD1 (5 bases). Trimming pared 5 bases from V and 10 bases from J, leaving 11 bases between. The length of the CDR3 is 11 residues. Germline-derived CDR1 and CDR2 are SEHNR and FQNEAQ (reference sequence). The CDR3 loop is CASSTRDDYTF. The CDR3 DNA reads TGTGCCAGCAGCACCAGGGATGACTACACCTTC. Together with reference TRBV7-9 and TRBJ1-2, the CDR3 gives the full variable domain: DTGVSQNPRHKITKRGQNVTFRCDPISEHNRLYWYRQTLGQGPEFLTYFQNEAQLEKSRLLSDRFSAERPKGSFSTLEIQRTEQGDSAMYLCASSTRDDYTFGSGTRLTVV.

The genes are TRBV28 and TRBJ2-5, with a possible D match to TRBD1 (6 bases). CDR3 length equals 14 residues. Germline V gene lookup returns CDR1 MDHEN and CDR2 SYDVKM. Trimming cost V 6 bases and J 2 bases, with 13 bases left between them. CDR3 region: CASRGAVSQETQYF. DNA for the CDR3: TGTGCCAGCAGGGGGGCAGTGAGTCAAGAGACCCAGTACTTC.

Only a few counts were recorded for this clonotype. The CDR3 here is CASSYSPTSGVSYEQYF. CDR3 in DNA: TGTGCCAGCAGTTACTCGCCGACTAGCGGGGTCTCCTACGAGCAGTACTTC. The chain carries TRBV6-6 and TRBJ2-7; TRBD2 agrees at 11 bases. CDR3 size: 17 residues. CDR1 is MNHNY and CDR2 is SVGAGI in the germline V gene (reference sequence). The junction had 4 bases not matched to a gene; V was cut back by 0 bases and J by 0 bases.

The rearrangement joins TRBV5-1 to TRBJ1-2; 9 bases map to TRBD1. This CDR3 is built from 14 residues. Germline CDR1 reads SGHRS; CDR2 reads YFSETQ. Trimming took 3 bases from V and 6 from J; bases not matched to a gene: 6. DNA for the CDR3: TGCGCCAGCAGCTATGGACAGGGGTTCGATGGCTACACCTTC. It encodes CASSYGQGFDGYTF.

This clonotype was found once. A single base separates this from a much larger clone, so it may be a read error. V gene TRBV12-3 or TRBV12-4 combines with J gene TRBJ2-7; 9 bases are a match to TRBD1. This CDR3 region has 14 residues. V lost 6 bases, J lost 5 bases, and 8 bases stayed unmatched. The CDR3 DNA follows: TGTGCCAGCAGCACACAGGGACAGGGTGACGAGCAGTACTTC. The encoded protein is CASSTQGQGDEQYF.

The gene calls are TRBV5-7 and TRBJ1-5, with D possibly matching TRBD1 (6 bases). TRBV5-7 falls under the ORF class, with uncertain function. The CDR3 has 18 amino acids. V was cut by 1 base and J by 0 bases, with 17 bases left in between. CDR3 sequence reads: CASSLHYRAENSNQPQHF. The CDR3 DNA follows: TGTGCCAGCAGCTTGCATTACAGGGCAGAGAATAGCAATCAGCCCCAGCATTTT.

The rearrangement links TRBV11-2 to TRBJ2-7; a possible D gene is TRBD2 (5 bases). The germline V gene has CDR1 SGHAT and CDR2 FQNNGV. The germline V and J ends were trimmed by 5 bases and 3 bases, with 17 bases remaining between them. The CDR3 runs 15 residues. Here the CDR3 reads CASSLSIGSIYEQYF. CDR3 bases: TGTGCCAGCAGCCTGAGTATAGGGAGCATCTACGAGCAGTACTTC.

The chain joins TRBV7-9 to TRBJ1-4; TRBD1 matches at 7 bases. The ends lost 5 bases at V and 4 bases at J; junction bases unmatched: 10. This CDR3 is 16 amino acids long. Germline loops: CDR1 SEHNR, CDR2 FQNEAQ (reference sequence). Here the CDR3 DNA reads TGTGCCAGCAGCCCACCCGGACAGGCAATTAATGAAAAACTGTTTTTT. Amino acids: CASSPPGQAINEKLFF.

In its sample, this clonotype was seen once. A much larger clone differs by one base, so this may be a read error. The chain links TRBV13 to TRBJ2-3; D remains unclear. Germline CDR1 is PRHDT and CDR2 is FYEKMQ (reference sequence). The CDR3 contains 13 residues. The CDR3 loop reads CVSSLRSIDTQYF. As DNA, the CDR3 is TGTGTCAGCAGCCTCCGCTCGATTGACACGCAGTATTTT.

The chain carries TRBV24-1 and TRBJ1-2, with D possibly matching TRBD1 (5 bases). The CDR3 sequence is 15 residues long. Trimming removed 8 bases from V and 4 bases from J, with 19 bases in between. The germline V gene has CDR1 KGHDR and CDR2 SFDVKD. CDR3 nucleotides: TGTGCCACCAACTCTCCAGTTGGGGGTATCTATGGCTACACCTTC. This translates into CATNSPVGGIYGYTF.

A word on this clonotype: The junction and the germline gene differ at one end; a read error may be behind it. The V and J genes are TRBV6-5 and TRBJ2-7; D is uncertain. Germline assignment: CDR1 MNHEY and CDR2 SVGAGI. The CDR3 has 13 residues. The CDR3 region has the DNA TGTGCCAACAGTTACCAAATTGATTACGAGCAGTACTTC. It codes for CANSYQIDYEQYF.

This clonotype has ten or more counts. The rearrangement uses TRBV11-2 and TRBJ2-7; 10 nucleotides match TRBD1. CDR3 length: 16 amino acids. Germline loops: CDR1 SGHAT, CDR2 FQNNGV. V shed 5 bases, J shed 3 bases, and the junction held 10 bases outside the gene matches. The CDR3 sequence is CASSTRQGARDYEQYF. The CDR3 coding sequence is TGTGCCAGCAGCACCAGACAGGGGGCGAGGGACTACGAGCAGTACTTC. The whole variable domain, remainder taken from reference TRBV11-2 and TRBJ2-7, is EAGVAQSPRYKIIEKRQSVAFWCNPISGHATLYWYQQILGQGPKLLIQFQNNGVVDDSQLPKDRFSAERLKGVDSTLKIQPAKLEDSAVYLCASSTRQGARDYEQYFGPGTRLTVT.

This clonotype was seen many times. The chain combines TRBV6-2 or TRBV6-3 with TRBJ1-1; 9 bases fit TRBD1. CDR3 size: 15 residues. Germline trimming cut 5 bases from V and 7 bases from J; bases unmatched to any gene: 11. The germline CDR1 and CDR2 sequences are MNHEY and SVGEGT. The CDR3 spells CASSLYSGTGNEAFF. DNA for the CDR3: TGTGCCAGCAGTCTTTATTCCGGGACAGGGAATGAAGCTTTCTTT.

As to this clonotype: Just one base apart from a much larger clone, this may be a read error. The CDR3 here is CASTNYSNQPQHF. The CDR3 nucleotides read TGTGCCAGCACGAATTATAGCAATCAGCCCCAGCATTTT. The chain is built from TRBV6-2 or TRBV6-3 and TRBJ1-5; D unclear. V dropped 7 bases and J dropped 0 bases, with 7 bases sitting between them. CDR3 size: 13 residues. Germline V gene lookup returns CDR1 MNHEY and CDR2 SVGEGT.

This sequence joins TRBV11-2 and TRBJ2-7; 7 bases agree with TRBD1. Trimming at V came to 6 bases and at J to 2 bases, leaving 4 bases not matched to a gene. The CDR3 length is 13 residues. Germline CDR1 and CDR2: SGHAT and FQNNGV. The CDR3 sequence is CASRDRITYEQYF. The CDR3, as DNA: TGTGCCAGCAGGGACAGGATAACCTACGAGCAGTACTTC.

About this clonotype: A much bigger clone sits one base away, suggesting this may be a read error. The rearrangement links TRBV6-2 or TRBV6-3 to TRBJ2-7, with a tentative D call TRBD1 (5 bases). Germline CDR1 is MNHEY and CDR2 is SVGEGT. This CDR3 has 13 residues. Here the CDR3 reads CASSLDTFLERYF. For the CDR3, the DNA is TGTGCCAGCAGTTTGGACACCTTCCTGGAGCGGTACTTC.

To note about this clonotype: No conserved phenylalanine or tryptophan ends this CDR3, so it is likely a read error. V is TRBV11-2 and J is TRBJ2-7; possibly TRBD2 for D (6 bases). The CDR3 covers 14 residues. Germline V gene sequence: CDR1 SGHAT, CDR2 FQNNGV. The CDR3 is CASSTGTGSYDQYL. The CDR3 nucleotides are TGCGCCAGCAGCACTGGGACTGGATCCTACGATCAGTACCTC.

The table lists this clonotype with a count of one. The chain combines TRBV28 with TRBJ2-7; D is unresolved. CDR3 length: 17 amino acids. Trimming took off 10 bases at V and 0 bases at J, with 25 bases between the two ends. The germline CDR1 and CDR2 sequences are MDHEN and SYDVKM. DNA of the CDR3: TGTGCCAACACCACAGCCCGGAGAAGTCCTATCTCCTACGAGCAGTACTTC. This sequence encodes CANTTARRSPISYEQYF.

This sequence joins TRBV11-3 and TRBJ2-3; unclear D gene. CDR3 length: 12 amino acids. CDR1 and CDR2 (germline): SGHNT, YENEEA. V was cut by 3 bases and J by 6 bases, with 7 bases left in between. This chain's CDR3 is CASSFIEDTQYF. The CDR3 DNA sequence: TGTGCCAGCAGCTTTATAGAGGATACGCAGTATTTT.

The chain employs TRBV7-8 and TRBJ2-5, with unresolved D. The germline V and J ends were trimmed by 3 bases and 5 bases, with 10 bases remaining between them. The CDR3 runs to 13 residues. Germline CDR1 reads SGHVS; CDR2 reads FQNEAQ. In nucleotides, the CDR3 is TGTGCCAGCAGCTTGGAGCCATTGGAGACCCAGTACTTC. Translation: CASSLEPLETQYF.

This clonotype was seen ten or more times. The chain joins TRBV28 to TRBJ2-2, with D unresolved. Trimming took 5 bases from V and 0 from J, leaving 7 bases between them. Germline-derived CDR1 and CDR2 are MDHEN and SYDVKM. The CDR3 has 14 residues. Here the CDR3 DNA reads TGTGCCAGCAGTCGACATCCGAACACCGGGGAGCTGTTTTTT. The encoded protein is CASSRHPNTGELFF. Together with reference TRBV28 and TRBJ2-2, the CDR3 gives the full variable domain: DVKVTQSSRYLVKRTGEKVFLECVQDMDHENMFWYRQDPGLGLRLIYFSYDVKMKEKGDIPEGYSVSREKKERFSLILESASTNQTSMYLCASSRHPNTGELFFGEGSRLTVL.

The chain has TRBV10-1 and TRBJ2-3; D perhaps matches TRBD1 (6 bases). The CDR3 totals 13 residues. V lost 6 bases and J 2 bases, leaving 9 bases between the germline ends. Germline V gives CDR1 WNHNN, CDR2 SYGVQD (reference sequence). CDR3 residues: CASSDRTTDTQYF. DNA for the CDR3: TGCGCCAGCAGCGACAGGACCACAGATACGCAGTATTTT.

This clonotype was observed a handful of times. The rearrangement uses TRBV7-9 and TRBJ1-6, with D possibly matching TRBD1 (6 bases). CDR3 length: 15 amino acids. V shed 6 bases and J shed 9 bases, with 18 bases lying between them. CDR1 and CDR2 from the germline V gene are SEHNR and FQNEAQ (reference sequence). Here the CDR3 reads CASRLTGSGASPLHF. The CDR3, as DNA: TGTGCCAGCAGGCTCACAGGTTCGGGGGCTTCACCCCTCCACTTT.

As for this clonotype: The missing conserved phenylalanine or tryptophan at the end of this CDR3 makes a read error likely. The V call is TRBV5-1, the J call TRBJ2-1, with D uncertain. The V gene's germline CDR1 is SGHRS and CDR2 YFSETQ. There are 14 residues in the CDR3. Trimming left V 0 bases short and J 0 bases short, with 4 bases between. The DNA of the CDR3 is TGCGCCAGCAGCTTGGCCGCCTCCTACAATGAGCAGTTCTTA. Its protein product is CASSLAASYNEQFL.